This is a list of T cell receptor beta chains from one sample in a study of blood T cell repertoires in COVID-19. The method was immunoSEQ multiplex PCR; TCRdb's version includes in-frame clones alone and lacks a portion of them. The table shows roughly 190,000 clones, with around 81% occurring only once. The sequenced sample consisted of peripheral blood. Receptors originate from a woman in her thirties or forties with COVID-19, enrolled during active disease. CDR3s leave out the opening cysteine and the closing phenylalanine or tryptophan.

V	length	J	CDR3
TRBV2	15	TRBJ2-3	ASSEAVAGGRTDTQY
TRBV3-1/TRBV3-2	15	TRBJ2-1	ASSHPTSGGLGYEQF
TRBV7-8	13	TRBJ2-1	ASSFSGHINNEQF
TRBV6-5	13	TRBJ1-5	ASSLQGQGNQPQH
TRBV4-2	12	TRBJ1-6	ASSQTGENSPLH
TRBV7-9	13	TRBJ2-2	ASSPGPGYSGELF
TRBV19	11	TRBJ1-5	ASSTGSGQPQH
TRBV7-2	8	TRBJ2-1	ASSHYEQF
TRBV2	10	TRBJ1-2	ASSAGIGGYT
TRBV6-5	12	TRBJ1-5	ASKSGERNQPQH